Listed below are T cell receptor beta chains from one sample, sequenced in a study of follicular helper T cells after annual influenza vaccination. Repertoires were generated with immunoSEQ multiplex PCR, while TCRdb's copy carries only in-frame clones and drops some. Among around 10,000 clones listed, over 65% were seen once. The sample here was CXCR5- memory CD4+ T cells sorted from blood, taken on the day of influenza vaccination. The origin of the receptors is an adult who received the influenza vaccine. Both conserved end residues are trimmed from each CDR3.

j_call	v_call	cdr3_aa
TRBJ2-7	TRBV6-4	ASTDGTASYEQY
TRBJ1-2	TRBV5-6	ASSLALKAYGYT
TRBJ2-2	TRBV7-2	ASSRDGTNTGELF
TRBJ2-4	TRBV18	ASSPPFPVGGNIQY
TRBJ2-7	TRBV6-6	ASSYAPYNEQY
TRBJ2-7	TRBV9	ASSVEQSGGEQY
TRBJ1-2	TRBV7-2	ASSHGQNWGYGYT
TRBJ2-7	TRBV5-5	ASSPRDSSYEQY
TRBJ2-7	TRBV18	ASSGQGIYEQY
TRBJ1-5	TRBV19	ASTGQGIGLANQPQH
TRBJ1-5	TRBV4-2	ASSQAFTGAQPQH
TRBJ2-6	TRBV4-1	ASSQPSGANVLT
TRBJ1-3	TRBV5-1	ASSTDHSGNTIY
TRBJ2-7	TRBV7-2	ASSLVASGVDEQY
TRBJ2-6	TRBV7-8	ASSSGQISGANVLT
TRBJ2-3	TRBV9	ASSVGASTDTQY
TRBJ1-1	TRBV7-6	ASSLAAGARAF
TRBJ1-5	TRBV19	ASSIPPGGANNQPQH
TRBJ1-4	TRBV7-9	ASTPGTGSATNEKLF
TRBJ1-2	TRBV4-2	ASSDPQDPGYGYT
TRBJ1-2	TRBV5-4	ASSPFPGAGYGYT
TRBJ2-3	TRBV10-1	ASSESGRPQDTQY
TRBJ2-6	TRBV2	ASNPQGGNGANVLT
TRBJ1-4	TRBV6-1	ASSENVITTNEKLF
TRBJ1-4	TRBV28	ASRGRVQANEKLF
TRBJ2-3	TRBV28	ASSPPSGRGQDTQY
TRBJ1-3	TRBV7-2	ASSLWARSSGNTIY
TRBJ2-7	TRBV6-1	ASSEFYEQY
TRBJ2-7	TRBV7-2	ASSLGQGLSYEQY
TRBJ2-2	TRBV7-3	ASSLYGTGELF
TRBJ2-4	TRBV7-2	ASSFSGGTKNIQY
TRBJ2-2	TRBV9	ASSTTNTGELF
TRBJ2-2	TRBV6-6	ASSSRETGELF
TRBJ2-3	TRBV28	ASSLSTTFTDTQY
TRBJ1-1	TRBV5-1	ASSSGQGARNTEAF
TRBJ2-5	TRBV29-1	SVGRGYETQY
TRBJ2-5	TRBV2	ASSWGQQETQY
TRBJ2-7	TRBV6-1	ASKGLAGVDEQY
TRBJ2-2	TRBV5-1	ASSIGQGIDTGELF
TRBJ2-1	TRBV28	ASRLLGLAGTEQF
TRBJ2-6	TRBV19	ASSAGTANSGANVLT
TRBJ1-2	TRBV7-2	ASSLRTVSYGYT
TRBJ1-5	TRBV15	ATSRERGSSQPQH
TRBJ2-1	TRBV10-1	ASSEEQGNEQF
TRBJ2-5	TRBV4-2	ASSQDPTSGIGVETQY